This is a list of T cell receptor beta chains from one sample in a study of T cell responses to AZD1222 COVID-19 vaccine. Only in-frame clones appear in the TCRdb table, and some are missing; sequencing was by immunoSEQ multiplex PCR. Among about 76,000 clones, roughly 80% were seen once, and the ten largest hold roughly 29%. The sample consisted of peripheral blood, taken 28 days after the second dose of the MenACWY control vaccine. Receptors were obtained from an adult who received the MenACWY meningococcal vaccine as a control. CDR3s include the opening cysteine and the closing phenylalanine or tryptophan. D genes are given only for firm matches. Size tells how often a clone was seen (once, few, many) or the class of an expanded clone, and some rows leave it out.

CDR3nt: TGTGCCAGCAGCTTAGGAGGTGGAGCGGGGACGCAGTATTTT
CDR3aa: CASSLGGGAGTQYF
v_gene: TRBV7-2
len: 14
j_gene: TRBJ2-3
d_gene: TRBD2
abundance: NA

CDR3nt: TGTGCCAGCAGGTTGAGGGGGGACACTGAAGCTTTCTTT
CDR3aa: CASRLRGDTEAFF
v_gene: TRBV28
len: 13
j_gene: TRBJ1-1
d_gene: NA
abundance: NA

CDR3nt: TGTGCCACCCGGGACGTAGGATACGAGCAGTACTTC
CDR3aa: CATRDVGYEQYF
v_gene: TRBV7-9
len: 12
j_gene: TRBJ2-7
d_gene: NA
abundance: NA

CDR3nt: TGTGCCAGTCTCCCGGGCAATCAGCCCCAGCATTTT
CDR3aa: CASLPGNQPQHF
v_gene: TRBV19
len: 12
j_gene: TRBJ1-5
d_gene: NA
abundance: NA

CDR3nt: TGTGCCTGGAGTGTACGTTCCGGGGGATGGTATGGCTACACCTTC
CDR3aa: CAWSVRSGGWYGYTF
v_gene: TRBV30
len: 15
j_gene: TRBJ1-2
d_gene: NA
abundance: NA

CDR3nt: TGTGCAAGTCGCTTAGAGGGACTAGCGGTTCTAGAGACCCAGTACTTC
CDR3aa: CASRLEGLAVLETQYF
v_gene: TRBV12-2
len: 16
j_gene: TRBJ2-5
d_gene: NA
abundance: once

CDR3nt: TGTGCCAGCAGTTTCCTTCGGACAGGGGAGGTCAATCAGCCCCAGCATTTT
CDR3aa: CASSFLRTGEVNQPQHF
v_gene: TRBV28
len: 17
j_gene: TRBJ1-5
d_gene: TRBD1
abundance: NA

CDR3nt: TGTGCCAGCAGCTTATATAGCGGGGGGCTCTACAATGAGCAGTTCTTC
CDR3aa: CASSLYSGGLYNEQFF
v_gene: TRBV7-9
len: 16
j_gene: TRBJ2-1
d_gene: TRBD2
abundance: few

CDR3nt: TGTGCCAGCAGTGAAGGTGCGAGAGCTAGCGGGAGGGACAATGAGCAGTTCTTC
CDR3aa: CASSEGARASGRDNEQFF
v_gene: TRBV6-1
len: 18
j_gene: TRBJ2-1
d_gene: TRBD2
abundance: NA

CDR3nt: TGCGCCAGCAGCTTGGCCGTGGGTCCAAGCACAGATACGCAGTATTTT
CDR3aa: CASSLAVGPSTDTQYF
v_gene: TRBV5-1
len: 16
j_gene: TRBJ2-3
d_gene: NA
abundance: NA

CDR3nt: TGTGCCAGTAGTATAATCGGCGCTGGATCTAATTCACCCCTCCACTTT
CDR3aa: CASSIIGAGSNSPLHF
v_gene: TRBV19
len: 16
j_gene: TRBJ1-6
d_gene: NA
abundance: once

CDR3nt: TGTGCCAGCTCACCCGGGGGAACGAACACTGAAGCTTTCTTT
CDR3aa: CASSPGGTNTEAFF
v_gene: TRBV18
len: 14
j_gene: TRBJ1-1
d_gene: NA
abundance: NA

CDR3nt: TGTGCCAGCTCATCCTTACAAGGAATTCGTTCGAGAAACACCATATATTTT
CDR3aa: CASSSLQGIRSRNTIYF
v_gene: TRBV18
len: 17
j_gene: TRBJ1-3
d_gene: NA
abundance: NA

CDR3nt: TGTGCCAGCAGCTTAGGTCTGGGGGGTGAGCAGTTCTTC
CDR3aa: CASSLGLGGEQFF
v_gene: TRBV7-2
len: 13
j_gene: TRBJ2-1
d_gene: NA
abundance: NA